One and the same sample provided the 26 T cell receptor beta chains below, sequenced in a study of identical twins listed by TCRdb under 2016. Library method: 5' RACE. TCRdb names Illumina HiSeq 2000 as the instrument used. TCRdb's own reprocessing of the public reads used fastp at Q25 and MiXCR and kept productive beta chains. One record per CDR3 amino acid sequence lists the most common genes and DNA. The sample has over 600,000 distinct CDR3 sequences on record, approximately 22% of them singletons. 4.3% of the sample is taken by the ten largest. This same sample was also taken into another study, of T cells expressing NK-cell markers.

The sequenced material came from PBMCs. All receptors derive from a woman aged 18-30 years in good health.

This clonotype was seen a handful of times. The chain couples TRBV12-3 or TRBV12-4 to TRBJ2-1; TRBD2 is a possible D gene (5 bases). The CDR3 has 15 amino acids. V was clipped by 2 bases and J by 8 bases, with 16 bases between them. CDR3 loop: CASSLQHGRVYEQFF. The CDR3 DNA is TGTGCCAGCAGTTTACAGCATGGGCGGGTCTATGAGCAGTTCTTC.

This clonotype was detected a few times. The rearrangement uses TRBV9 and TRBJ2-5, with 10 positions matching TRBD2. Germline lookup yields CDR1 SGDLS and CDR2 YYNGEE. J lost 2 bases, V lost 2 bases, and 3 bases had no gene match. There are 15 residues in the CDR3. CDR3 residues: CASSVASGGQETQYF. CDR3 DNA sequence: TGTGCCAGCAGCGTGGCTAGCGGGGGACAAGAGACCCAGTACTTC.

This clonotype showed up just a few times. The rearrangement links TRBV6-2 or TRBV6-3 to TRBJ2-3, with D unclear. The germline CDR1 and CDR2 sequences are MNHEY and SVGEGT. V gave up 7 bases and J gave up 3 bases, with 17 bases separating them. This CDR3 has 15 residues. The CDR3 sequence: CASTQEWGSTDTQYF. The CDR3 bases are TGTGCCAGCACCCAGGAATGGGGATCGACAGATACGCAGTATTTT.

The chain is built from TRBV10-2 and TRBJ2-1; D possibly matches TRBD1 or TRBD2 (7 bases each). The CDR3 has 17 amino acids. Germline V gene sequence: CDR1 WSHSY, CDR2 SAAADI. Deletions cut 8 bases from V and 3 bases from J, with 23 bases between. The CDR3 region is CASQTGSSGKGYNEQFF. CDR3 sequence (DNA): TGCGCCAGCCAGACAGGGTCTAGCGGAAAAGGCTACAATGAGCAGTTCTTC.

This clonotype occurred many times. The chain carries TRBV29-1 and TRBJ1-2; D uncertain. From germline, CDR1 is SQVTM and CDR2 ANQGSEA. Trimming took 6 bases from V and 5 from J, leaving 13 bases between them. The CDR3 loop spans 12 amino acids. CDR3 protein: CSVIGGDYGYTF. CDR3 DNA: TGCAGCGTCATCGGCGGGGATTATGGCTACACCTTC.

This clonotype was seen a handful of times. This chain joins TRBV5-1 and TRBJ2-7; no definite D call. Germline-derived CDR1 and CDR2 are SGHRS and YFSETQ. This CDR3 region has 12 residues. V shed 1 base and J shed 5 bases, with 7 bases lying between them. CDR3 sequence (DNA): TGCGCCAGCAGCTTGCCGTACGACGAGCAGTACTTC. The encoded protein is CASSLPYDEQYF.

V and J are TRBV7-2 and TRBJ1-3, with a possible D match to TRBD1 (5 bases). CDR1 and CDR2 from the germline V gene are SGHTA and FQGNSA. The CDR3 length is 13 residues. Trimming removed 11 bases at V and 0 bases at J, with 11 bases between. CDR3 bases: TGTGCCGCGGGGGGGGACTCTGGAAACACCATATATTTT. Translation gives CAAGGDSGNTIYF.

The J gene is TRBJ2-7, the V gene TRBV12-3 or TRBV12-4; TRBD2 matches at 11 bases. With V trimmed by 7 bases and J by 6 bases, 14 bases remained unmatched. The CDR3 contains 16 residues. The CDR3 is CASTSTSGGLPLEQYF. The DNA of the CDR3 is TGTGCCAGCACCTCAACTAGCGGGGGCTTACCTCTCGAGCAGTACTTC.

This clonotype has only a few counts. This chain connects TRBV30 to TRBJ2-1; D not resolved. The CDR3 spans 14 residues. V lost 0 bases, J lost 11 bases, and 17 bases lay in between. Germline CDR1 GTSNPN, CDR2 SVGIG (reference sequence). The CDR3, as DNA: TGTGCCTGGAGTGTACTCGGAAGGTACGACCAGCAGTTCTTC. Protein product: CAWSVLGRYDQQFF.

This clonotype was found a few times. The V and J genes are TRBV12-3 or TRBV12-4 and TRBJ2-5; D uncertain. This CDR3 has 13 amino acids. Deletions cut 3 bases from V and 2 bases from J, with 7 bases between. The CDR3, as DNA: TGTGCCAGCAGTTTTGTGCATCAAGAGACCCAGTACTTC. Its protein product is CASSFVHQETQYF.

This clonotype has at least ten counts. This chain uses TRBV20-1 with TRBJ2-2; TRBD2 agrees at 8 bases. This CDR3 is built from 15 residues. Trimming cost V 0 bases and J 5 bases; bases outside gene matches: 5. Germline values: CDR1 DFQATT, CDR2 SNEGSKA (reference sequence). The CDR3 sequence: CSARDPGGPTGELFF. The DNA for the CDR3 is TGCAGTGCTAGAGACCCGGGGGGGCCTACCGGGGAGCTGTTTTTT.

J is TRBJ2-2 and V is TRBV27, with D hard to call. With 1 base removed from V and 1 base from J, the gap between germline ends came to 10 bases. The CDR3 contains 16 residues. CDR1 is MNHEY, CDR2 SMNVEV, per germline (reference sequence). CDR3 nucleotide sequence: TGTGCCAGCAGTTTATGGCTTGGCGGGAACACCGGGGAGCTGTTTTTT. It yields the protein CASSLWLGGNTGELFF.

The chain couples TRBV9 to TRBJ2-1; the match to TRBD2 covers 12 bases. The CDR3 runs to 19 residues. Trimming took 3 bases from V and 2 from J; bases not matched to a gene: 12. CDR1 and CDR2 (germline): SGDLS, YYNGEE. CDR3 DNA: TGTGCCAGCAGCGCCTGGACTAGCGGGGAAGTGGGGCCCTACAATGAGCAGTTCTTC. Amino acid sequence: CASSAWTSGEVGPYNEQFF.

The chain couples TRBV29-1 to TRBJ1-1, with D hard to call. V lost 5 bases, J lost 6 bases, and 13 bases lay in between. Looked up from germline, CDR1 is SQVTM and CDR2 is ANQGSEA. The CDR3 runs to 12 residues. CDR3 amino acids: CSVSWGSPEAFF. The CDR3 region has the DNA TGCAGCGTTTCGTGGGGTTCACCTGAAGCTTTCTTT. The complete variable domain, with remaining parts taken from reference TRBV29-1 and TRBJ1-1, reads SAVISQKPSRDICQRGTSLTIQCQVDSQVTMMFWYRQQPGQSLTLIATANQGSEATYESGFVIDKFPISRPNLTFSTLTVSNMSPEDSSIYLCSVSWGSPEAFFGQGTRLTVV.

The rearrangement uses TRBV12-5 and TRBJ2-1, with D possibly being TRBD1 (6 bases). Germline loops: CDR1 LGHNT, CDR2 FRNRAP. The CDR3 is 14 residues long. Between the trimmed V and J ends, which lost 7 bases and 2 bases, there was a span of 12 bases. The CDR3 is CASALTGPYNEQFF. The DNA for the CDR3 is TGTGCTAGTGCCCTGACAGGTCCCTACAATGAGCAGTTCTTC.

A few counts support this clonotype. The rearrangement joins TRBV29-1 to TRBJ1-1, with D possibly TRBD1 on 5 matching bases. V was clipped by 2 bases and J by 4 bases, with 11 bases between them. The CDR3 runs to 13 residues. Germline CDR1 reads SQVTM; CDR2 reads ANQGSEA. Here the CDR3 DNA reads TGCAGCGTTGAACCCGTGGGGGGCACTGAAGCTTTCTTT. It translates to CSVEPVGGTEAFF. Looking up the rest from reference TRBV29-1 and TRBJ1-1 gives the full variable domain: SAVISQKPSRDICQRGTSLTIQCQVDSQVTMMFWYRQQPGQSLTLIATANQGSEATYESGFVIDKFPISRPNLTFSTLTVSNMSPEDSSIYLCSVEPVGGTEAFFGQGTRLTVV.

The chain links TRBV5-1 to TRBJ2-1, with D possibly TRBD2 on 6 matching bases. V was trimmed by 4 bases and J by 4 bases, leaving 15 bases between them. Germline V gene sequence: CDR1 SGHRS, CDR2 YFSETQ. The CDR3 contains 15 residues. The CDR3 DNA reads TGCGCCAGCAGCCCAGTTAGCGGTACATACAATGAGCAGTTCTTC. It is translated as CASSPVSGTYNEQFF.

The chain combines TRBV5-1 with TRBJ2-3, with D perhaps TRBD2 (6 bases). This CDR3 spans 15 amino acids. CDR1 is SGHRS and CDR2 is YFSETQ in the germline V gene. Between the trimmed V and J ends, which lost 3 bases and 3 bases, there was a span of 14 bases. Here the CDR3 DNA reads TGCGCCAGCAGCTATGGTCGGGAGAGGACAGATACGCAGTATTTT. This encodes CASSYGRERTDTQYF.

J is TRBJ2-3 and V is TRBV9; possible D gene TRBD1, 6 bases. Deletions cut 3 bases from V and 3 bases from J, with 11 bases between. Germline assignment: CDR1 SGDLS and CDR2 YYNGEE. This CDR3 is built from 14 residues. The CDR3 spells CASSARGSTDTQYF. The CDR3 DNA sequence: TGTGCCAGCAGCGCCAGGGGTAGTACAGATACGCAGTATTTT.

The chain couples TRBV12-3 or TRBV12-4 to TRBJ2-6, with 7 bases aligning to TRBD1. The CDR3 has 17 residues. J was trimmed by 2 bases and V by 5 bases; bases with no gene match: 9. The CDR3 reads CASSPNPDRAGANVLTF. The CDR3 DNA reads TGTGCCAGCAGTCCTAATCCCGACAGGGCTGGGGCCAACGTCCTGACTTTC.

This clonotype has a single count. The CDR3 loop reads CSAADREAFF. CDR3 coding DNA: TGCAGTGCTGCCGACAGGGAAGCTTTCTTT. This rearrangement joins TRBV20-1 to TRBJ1-1, with D possibly TRBD1 on 6 matching bases. Germline V gives CDR1 DFQATT, CDR2 SNEGSKA (reference sequence). The ends were cut back, 5 bases at V and 8 bases at J, with 9 bases in the middle. This CDR3 has 10 amino acids.

The J gene is TRBJ2-2, the V gene TRBV20-1, with no clear D. V shed 4 bases and J shed 3 bases, with 9 bases lying between them. The CDR3 runs 13 residues. The germline CDR1 and CDR2 sequences are DFQATT and SNEGSKA (reference sequence). The CDR3 is CSANRQDTGELFF. CDR3 nucleotide sequence: TGCAGTGCTAATCGGCAGGACACCGGGGAGCTGTTTTTT.

V usage is TRBV18 and J usage is TRBJ2-3, with D perhaps TRBD1 or TRBD2 (5 bases each). Deletions cut 10 bases from V and 3 bases from J, with 20 bases between. The CDR3 extends over 15 amino acids. From germline, CDR1 is KGHSH and CDR2 LQKENI. The CDR3 DNA follows: TGTGCCACTCACTACCGGGGCGATGTGACAGATACGCAGTATTTT. It translates to CATHYRGDVTDTQYF. Full variable domain (missing parts from reference TRBV18 and TRBJ2-3): NAGVMQNPRHLVRRRGQEARLRCSPMKGHSHVYWYRQLPEEGLKFMVYLQKENIIDESGMPKERFSAEFPKEGPSILRIQQVVRGDSAAYFCATHYRGDVTDTQYFGPGTRLTVL.

The J gene is TRBJ2-4, the V gene TRBV11-3; D may be TRBD1 or TRBD2 (5 bases each). In germline, CDR1 is SGHNT, CDR2 YENEEA. V lost 5 bases, J lost 0 bases, and 14 bases lay in between. This CDR3 has 16 residues. This CDR3 is CASSLGPKSAKNIQYF. CDR3 DNA sequence: TGTGCCAGCAGCCTGGGACCGAAATCAGCCAAAAACATTCAGTACTTC.

The chain combines TRBV6-1 with TRBJ1-4; TRBD1 matches at 7 bases. The length of the CDR3 is 14 residues. The V and J ends lost 6 bases and 7 bases, in that order; junction bases with no gene match: 8. The germline V gene has CDR1 MNHNS and CDR2 SASEGT. The CDR3 DNA reads as TGTGCCAGCAGGCCACACAGGGGCGGTGAAAAACTGTTTTTT. Its protein is CASRPHRGGEKLFF.

Details on this clonotype: A junction boundary mismatches the germline segment, possibly from a read error. The V gene is TRBV7-2, the J gene TRBJ2-3; 8 nucleotides match TRBD2. This CDR3 comprises 15 residues. Germline V gene lookup returns CDR1 SGHTA and CDR2 FQGNSA. The CDR3 protein is CASSQLAADTDSQYF. The CDR3 nucleotides read TGTGCCAGCAGCCAACTAGCGGCCGACACAGATTCGCAGTATTTT.